The clone carrying this TCR beta chain was observed a few times. Its specificity is unknown. The sample is drawn from a study of T-cell memory formation after mild COVID-19. Background on the study: TCR clusters largely stayed donor specific.

Findings and limits, study-wide: Cross-reactive memory seemingly joined, as some responding clones were found in pre-infection memory. A balance of CD4 and CD8 characterized clones contracting day 15 to 85, whereas later expanders leaned CD4+.

CDR1 and CDR2 from the germline V gene are DFQATT and SNEGSKA (reference sequence). The CDR3 covers 17 residues. J was trimmed by 10 bases and V by 1 base; bases with no gene match: 12. The 5'RACE method, run with constant-segment primers, produced TCR alpha and TCR beta cDNA libraries (carrying sample barcodes and UMIs). TCRdb called the 5' RACE reads again in MiXCR, with one record for every CDR3 protein. In the table there are roughly 200,000 distinct CDR3 sequences, 16% of which are singletons. The clonotype was recovered from an adult woman who had mild COVID-19 (a few samples of this study predate the infection). Cell type and time point are not known. The chain is built from TRBV20-1 and TRBJ2-3; 15 bases align to TRBD2. The sequenced material came from PBMCs or a T cell subset sorted from them (not recorded which). The CDR3 reads CSARVLLGLAGGEAQYF. In DNA, the CDR3 is TGCAGTGCTAGAGTCCTTCTCGGACTAGCGGGAGGGGAGGCGCAGTATTTT.